The 3 T cell receptor beta chains listed next were all sequenced from one sample in a study of T cell repertoires in cytomegalovirus infection. TCRdb reanalysed the reads using MiXCR and keeps one entry per CDR3 protein. The sample lists 200,000 or so distinct CDR3 sequences, 15% to 20% occurring once. Sequencing was performed on PBMCs. These receptor sequences come from a human donor in good health (CMV status not recorded). Some clones in this sample may be carry-over from other donors' samples.

This clonotype has more than one count but fewer than ten. This sequence joins TRBV7-2 and TRBJ2-5; maybe TRBD1 (5 bases). The CDR3 has 15 residues. The V gene's germline CDR1 is SGHTA and CDR2 FQGNSA. Trimming removed 1 base at V and 1 base at J, with 10 bases between. The chain's CDR3 is CASSLGQPPQETQYF. CDR3 DNA: TGTGCCAGCAGCTTAGGACAGCCTCCCCAAGAGACCCAGTACTTC. Full variable domain (outside the CDR3, taken from reference TRBV7-2 and TRBJ2-5): GAGVSQSPSNKVTEKGKDVELRCDPISGHTALYWYRQSLGQGLEFLIYFQGNSAPDKSGLPSDRFSAERTGGSVSTLTIQRTQQEDSAVYLCASSLGQPPQETQYFGPGTRLLVL.

The V call is TRBV2, the J call TRBJ2-1, with D perhaps TRBD2 (6 bases). With 4 bases removed from V and 0 bases from J, the gap between germline ends came to 13 bases. The CDR3 sequence is 16 residues long. Germline V gene lookup returns CDR1 SNHLY and CDR2 FYNNEI. CDR3 residues: CASSVLAVSSYNEQFF. CDR3 sequence (DNA): TGTGCCAGCAGTGTATTAGCGGTGAGCTCCTACAATGAGCAGTTCTTC.

V and J are TRBV6-5 and TRBJ2-7; 10 nucleotides agree with TRBD1. J lost 5 bases, V lost 11 bases, and 9 bases had no gene match. The germline V gene has CDR1 MNHEY and CDR2 SVGAGI. The CDR3 is made up of 13 amino acids. This CDR3 reads CAGTGTGDHEQYF. The CDR3 nucleotides read TGTGCCGGAACCGGGACAGGGGACCACGAGCAGTACTTC.